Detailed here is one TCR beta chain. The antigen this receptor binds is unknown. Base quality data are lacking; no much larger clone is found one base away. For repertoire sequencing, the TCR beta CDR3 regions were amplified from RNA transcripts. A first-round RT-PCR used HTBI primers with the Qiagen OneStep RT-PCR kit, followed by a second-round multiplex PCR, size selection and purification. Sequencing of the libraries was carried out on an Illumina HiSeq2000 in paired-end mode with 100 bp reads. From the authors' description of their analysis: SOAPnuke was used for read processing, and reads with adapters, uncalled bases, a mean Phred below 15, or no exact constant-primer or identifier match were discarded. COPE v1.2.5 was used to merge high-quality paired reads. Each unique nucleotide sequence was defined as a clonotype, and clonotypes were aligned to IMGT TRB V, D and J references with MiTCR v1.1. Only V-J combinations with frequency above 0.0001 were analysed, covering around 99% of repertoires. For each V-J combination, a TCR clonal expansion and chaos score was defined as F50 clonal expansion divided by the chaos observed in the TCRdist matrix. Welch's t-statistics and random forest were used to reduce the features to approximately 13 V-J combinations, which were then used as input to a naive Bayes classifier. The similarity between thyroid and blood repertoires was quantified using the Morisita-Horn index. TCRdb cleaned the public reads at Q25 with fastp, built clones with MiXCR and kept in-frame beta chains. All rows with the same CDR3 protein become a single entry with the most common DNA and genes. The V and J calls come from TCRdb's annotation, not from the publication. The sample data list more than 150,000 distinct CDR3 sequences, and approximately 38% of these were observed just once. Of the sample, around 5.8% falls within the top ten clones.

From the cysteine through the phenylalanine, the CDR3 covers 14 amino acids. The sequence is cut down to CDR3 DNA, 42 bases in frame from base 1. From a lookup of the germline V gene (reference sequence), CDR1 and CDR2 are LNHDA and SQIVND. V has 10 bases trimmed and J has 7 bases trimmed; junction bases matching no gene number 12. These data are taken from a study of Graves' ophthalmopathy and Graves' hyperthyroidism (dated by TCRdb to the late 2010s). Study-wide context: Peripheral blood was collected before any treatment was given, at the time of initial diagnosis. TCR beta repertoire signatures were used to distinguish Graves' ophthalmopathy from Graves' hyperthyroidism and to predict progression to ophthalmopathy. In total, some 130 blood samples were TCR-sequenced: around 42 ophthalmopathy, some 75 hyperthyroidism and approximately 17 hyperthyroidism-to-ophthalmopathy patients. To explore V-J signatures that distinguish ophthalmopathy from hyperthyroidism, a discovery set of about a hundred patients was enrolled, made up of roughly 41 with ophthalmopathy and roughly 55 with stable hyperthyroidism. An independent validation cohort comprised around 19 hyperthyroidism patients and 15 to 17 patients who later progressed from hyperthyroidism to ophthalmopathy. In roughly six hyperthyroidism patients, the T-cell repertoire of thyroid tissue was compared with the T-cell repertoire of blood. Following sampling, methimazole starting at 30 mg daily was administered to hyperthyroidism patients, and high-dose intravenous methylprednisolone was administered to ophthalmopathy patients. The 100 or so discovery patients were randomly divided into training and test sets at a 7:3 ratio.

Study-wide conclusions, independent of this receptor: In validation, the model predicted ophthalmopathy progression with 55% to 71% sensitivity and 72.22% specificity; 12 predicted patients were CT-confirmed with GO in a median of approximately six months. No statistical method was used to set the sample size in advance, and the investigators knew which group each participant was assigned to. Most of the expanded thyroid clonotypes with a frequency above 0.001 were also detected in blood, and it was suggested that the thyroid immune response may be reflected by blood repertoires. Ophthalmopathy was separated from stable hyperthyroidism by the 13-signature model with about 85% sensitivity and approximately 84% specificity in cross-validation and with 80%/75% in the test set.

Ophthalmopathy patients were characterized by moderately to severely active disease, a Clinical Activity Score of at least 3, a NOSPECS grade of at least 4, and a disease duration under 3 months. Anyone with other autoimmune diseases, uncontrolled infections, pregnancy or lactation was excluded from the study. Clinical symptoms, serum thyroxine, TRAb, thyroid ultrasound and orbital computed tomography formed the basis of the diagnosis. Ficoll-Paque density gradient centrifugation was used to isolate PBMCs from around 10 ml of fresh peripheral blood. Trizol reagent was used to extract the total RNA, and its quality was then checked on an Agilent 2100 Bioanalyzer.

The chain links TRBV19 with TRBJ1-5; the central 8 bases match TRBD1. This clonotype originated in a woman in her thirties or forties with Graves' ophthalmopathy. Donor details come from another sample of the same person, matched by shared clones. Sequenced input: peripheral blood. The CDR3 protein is CATWTGTGNQPQHF. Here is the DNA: TGTGCCACGTGGACAGGGACAGGTAACCAGCCCCAGCATTTT. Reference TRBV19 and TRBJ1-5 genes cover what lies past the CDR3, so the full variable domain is DGGITQSPKYLFRKEGQNVTLSCEQNLNHDAMYWYRQDPGQGLRLIYYSQIVNDFQKGDIAEGYSVSREKKESFPLTVTSAQKNPTAFYLCATWTGTGNQPQHFGDGTRLSIL.